This entry lists 16 T cell receptor beta chains sequenced from one sample in a study of T cell responses to AZD1222 COVID-19 vaccine. The assay was immunoSEQ multiplex PCR, and TCRdb's table has in-frame clones only and misses some. In the table there are 70,000 to 95,000 clones, about 92% of which are singletons. The sample in question was peripheral blood, obtained on day 0 of AZD1222 vaccination. These receptors were taken from an adult in good health.

The rearrangement links TRBV12-3 or TRBV12-4 to TRBJ2-4; 9 nucleotides line up with TRBD1. V lost 6 bases and J lost 7; bases outside the gene matches: 4. This CDR3 is 13 amino acids long. CDR3 DNA sequence: TGTGCCAGCAGAGGACAGGGGATTAACATTCAGTACTTC. This gives the protein CASRGQGINIQYF.

The chain carries TRBV7-2 and TRBJ1-2; possibly TRBD1 for D (5 bases). Trimming pared 3 bases from V and 8 bases from J, leaving 13 bases between. Germline CDR1 reads SGHTA; CDR2 reads FQGNSA. There are 13 residues in the CDR3. CDR3 sequence reads: CASSLGGSQGYTF. The CDR3 DNA reads as TGTGCCAGCAGCTTGGGGGGAAGTCAAGGCTACACCTTC.

The chain is built from TRBV4-2 and TRBJ1-5; the D is unclear. CDR3 length equals 14 residues. Trimming took off 1 base at V and 1 base at J, with 5 bases between the two ends. Per germline, CDR1 LGHNA and CDR2 YNFKEQ. CDR3 sequence: CASSQGVSNQPQHF. The CDR3, as DNA: TGTGCCAGCAGCCAAGGAGTAAGCAATCAGCCCCAGCATTTT.

The chain carries TRBV7-3 and TRBJ2-3; D gene uncertain. This CDR3 comprises 14 residues. Trimming pared 5 bases from V and 0 bases from J, leaving 9 bases between. The V gene's germline CDR1 is SGHTA and CDR2 FQGTGA. CDR3 residues: CASSPLVSTDTQYF. CDR3 nucleotides: TGTGCCAGCAGCCCATTAGTTAGCACAGATACGCAGTATTTT.

This chain links TRBV4-1 with TRBJ1-2; D unresolved. The V gene's germline CDR1 is MGHRA and CDR2 YSYEKL. This CDR3 region has 14 residues. V was shortened by 6 bases and J by 8 bases, with 19 bases between the two germline ends. This CDR3 is CASRRTVGPEGYTF. In DNA form, the CDR3 reads TGCGCCAGCAGACGGACTGTGGGCCCCGAGGGCTACACCTTC.

The rearrangement joins TRBV10-3 to TRBJ1-1; possible D gene TRBD1, 5 bases. V was shortened by 10 bases and J by 1 base, with 19 bases between the two germline ends. The CDR3 contains 15 residues. Germline loops: CDR1 ENHRY, CDR2 SYGVKD. Here the CDR3 DNA reads TGTGCCACCACGGGGGGGTCGGGATGGAACACTGAAGCTTTCTTT. This encodes CATTGGSGWNTEAFF.

V is TRBV5-4 and J is TRBJ1-3; the D is unclear. Germline V CDR1 and CDR2: SGHNT, YYREEE (reference sequence). This CDR3 spans 14 amino acids. Trimming pared 0 bases from V and 2 bases from J, leaving 6 bases between. Written as DNA, the CDR3 is TGTGCCAGCAGCTTGGTTGGGGCTGGAAACACCATATATTTT. Translation gives CASSLVGAGNTIYF.

V usage is TRBV5-1 and J usage is TRBJ1-6; perhaps TRBD1 as D (6 bases). Germline CDR1 and CDR2: SGHRS and YFSETQ. The V and J ends lost 5 bases and 5 bases respectively, with 11 bases between them. This CDR3 comprises 14 residues. The CDR3 sequence: CASRGGLNNSPLHF. The DNA for the CDR3 is TGCGCCAGCAGGGGGGGCCTAAATAATTCACCCCTCCACTTT.

The table lists this clone with a few counts. The chain is built from TRBV19 and TRBJ1-1, with D possibly TRBD1 on 5 matching bases. The CDR3 runs 13 residues. Trimming left V 5 bases short and J 4 bases short, with 11 bases between. Germline V gene data show CDR1 as LNHDA and CDR2 as SQIVND (reference sequence). Here the CDR3 DNA reads TGTGCCAGTAGTCCAGGGAGAATCACTGAAGCTTTCTTT. Translation: CASSPGRITEAFF. The variable domain in full, completed from reference TRBV19 and TRBJ1-1, reads DGGITQSPKYLFRKEGQNVTLSCEQNLNHDAMYWYRQDPGQGLRLIYYSQIVNDFQKGDIAEGYSVSREKKESFPLTVTSAQKNPTAFYLCASSPGRITEAFFGQGTRLTVV.

The chain couples TRBV4-1 to TRBJ1-1; no clear D gene. The CDR3 totals 14 residues. V lost 0 bases and J 1 base, leaving 6 bases between the germline ends. The V gene's germline CDR1 is MGHRA and CDR2 YSYEKL. The CDR3 region is CASSQDWGNTEAFF. The CDR3 coding sequence is TGCGCCAGCAGCCAAGATTGGGGGAACACTGAAGCTTTCTTT.

V and J are TRBV6-5 and TRBJ2-3; 12 bases match TRBD2. Germline V gene lookup returns CDR1 MNHEY and CDR2 SVGAGI. The CDR3 is made up of 14 amino acids. V shed 7 bases and J 3 bases; nucleotides not matched to a gene: 2. CDR3 sequence: CASKLAGGTDTQYF. In nucleotides, the CDR3 is TGTGCCAGCAAACTAGCGGGAGGTACAGATACGCAGTATTTT.

This clone was seen more than once but under ten times. The rearrangement joins TRBV7-9 to TRBJ1-6; the D is unclear. The V and J ends lost 3 bases and 10 bases respectively, with 13 bases between them. The CDR3 is 14 residues long. Per the germline V gene, CDR1 is SEHNR and CDR2 is FQNEAQ (reference sequence). The CDR3: CASSFPVLGSPLHF. The CDR3 nucleotides read TGTGCCAGCAGCTTTCCAGTCCTGGGGTCACCCCTCCACTTT.

The V and J genes are TRBV7-2 and TRBJ1-1; 7 nucleotides agree with TRBD1. The CDR3 has 16 residues. Germline lookup yields CDR1 SGHTA and CDR2 FQGNSA. V gave up 5 bases and J gave up 1 base; unmatched junction bases: 10. CDR3 DNA sequence: TGTGCCAGCAGCCCCCGAGGACAGGAAACGAACACTGAAGCTTTCTTT. Protein product: CASSPRGQETNTEAFF. The full variable domain, its missing parts supplied by reference TRBV7-2 and TRBJ1-1, is GAGVSQSPSNKVTEKGKDVELRCDPISGHTALYWYRQSLGQGLEFLIYFQGNSAPDKSGLPSDRFSAERTGGSVSTLTIQRTQQEDSAVYLCASSPRGQETNTEAFFGQGTRLTVV.

The chain uses TRBV18 and TRBJ1-4, with TRBD1 matching over 9 bases. CDR3 length equals 15 residues. Per the germline V gene, CDR1 is KGHSH and CDR2 is LQKENI. With 3 bases clipped from V and 8 bases from J, the junction kept 7 bases outside the gene matches. The CDR3 DNA sequence: TGTGCCAGCTCACCCACGACAGGGGGAACGGAAAAACTGTTTTTT. Amino acids: CASSPTTGGTEKLFF.

The chain joins TRBV6-6 to TRBJ2-2, with D possibly being TRBD1 (6 bases). Trimming removed 5 bases at V and 6 bases at J, with 16 bases between. CDR1 and CDR2 from the germline V gene are MNHNY and SVGAGI (reference sequence). This CDR3 is built from 15 residues. The CDR3 DNA is TGTGCCAGCAGTGCCGAACAGGGCGGCGCCGGGGAGCTGTTTTTT. Its translation is CASSAEQGGAGELFF.

This chain connects TRBV19 to TRBJ1-5; D might be TRBD1 (6 bases). Deletions cut 5 bases from V and 5 bases from J, with 10 bases between. The CDR3 is 13 residues long. Germline-derived CDR1 and CDR2 are LNHDA and SQIVND (reference sequence). The CDR3 DNA is TGTGCCAGTAGTTTGGGGGCTGATCAGCCCCAGCATTTT. It yields the protein CASSLGADQPQHF.